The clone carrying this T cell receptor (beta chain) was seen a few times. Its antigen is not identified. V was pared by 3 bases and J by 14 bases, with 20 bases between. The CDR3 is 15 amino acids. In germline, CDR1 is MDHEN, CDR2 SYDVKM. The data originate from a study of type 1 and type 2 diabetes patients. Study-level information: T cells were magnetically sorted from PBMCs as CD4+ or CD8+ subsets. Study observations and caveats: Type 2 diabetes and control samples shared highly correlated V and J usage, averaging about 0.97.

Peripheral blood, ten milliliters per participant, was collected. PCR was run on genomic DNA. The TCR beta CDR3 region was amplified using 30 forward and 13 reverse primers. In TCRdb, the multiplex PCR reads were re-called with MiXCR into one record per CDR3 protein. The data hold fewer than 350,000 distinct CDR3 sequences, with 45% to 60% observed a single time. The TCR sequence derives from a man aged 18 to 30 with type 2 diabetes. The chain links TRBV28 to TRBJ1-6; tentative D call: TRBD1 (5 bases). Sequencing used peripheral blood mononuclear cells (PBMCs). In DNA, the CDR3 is TGTGCCAGCAGTTTTTTAGGGCAGGGCCATCGTTCCCTCCACTTT. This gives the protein CASSFLGQGHRSLHF.